Sequencing of this T cell receptor (beta chain) was carried out in a study of vaccination and CD4 T cells after COVID-19. Across the whole study: The stimulus for the cells was overlapping spike peptides derived from SARS-CoV-2, HCoV-NL63, HCoV-OC43 and HCoV-229E.

V was trimmed by 3 bases and J by 2 bases, leaving 10 bases between them. CDR1 and CDR2 (germline): ENHRY, SYGVKD. The CDR3 has 14 amino acids. As to time point: late sampling 161 to 241 days after vaccination in three convalescent patients. Treatment denoted: 10-day PBMC culture with coronavirus spike peptide pools or control peptides (ViraFEST assay). Scientists ran DNA taken from cultured CD4+ T cells through the Oncomine TCR Beta short-read assay for sequencing. Genomic DNA was taken out of cultured CD4+ T cells by extraction. Each CDR3 protein is one row after TCRdb ran MiXCR on the PCR reads. The sample shows roughly 23,000 distinct CDR3 sequences, 42% of them seen only once. As regards this clonotype: What it recognizes is unknown.

This material consisted of CD4+ T cells from blood, cultured in vitro, taken about 7 months after SARS-CoV-2 vaccination. The chain combines TRBV10-3 with TRBJ1-2; D is uncertain. The sequence was obtained from a human donor who had recovered from COVID-19. Here the CDR3 DNA reads TGTGCCATCAGTGATCCCACAAGAAACTATGGCTACACCTTC. It is translated as CAISDPTRNYGYTF.